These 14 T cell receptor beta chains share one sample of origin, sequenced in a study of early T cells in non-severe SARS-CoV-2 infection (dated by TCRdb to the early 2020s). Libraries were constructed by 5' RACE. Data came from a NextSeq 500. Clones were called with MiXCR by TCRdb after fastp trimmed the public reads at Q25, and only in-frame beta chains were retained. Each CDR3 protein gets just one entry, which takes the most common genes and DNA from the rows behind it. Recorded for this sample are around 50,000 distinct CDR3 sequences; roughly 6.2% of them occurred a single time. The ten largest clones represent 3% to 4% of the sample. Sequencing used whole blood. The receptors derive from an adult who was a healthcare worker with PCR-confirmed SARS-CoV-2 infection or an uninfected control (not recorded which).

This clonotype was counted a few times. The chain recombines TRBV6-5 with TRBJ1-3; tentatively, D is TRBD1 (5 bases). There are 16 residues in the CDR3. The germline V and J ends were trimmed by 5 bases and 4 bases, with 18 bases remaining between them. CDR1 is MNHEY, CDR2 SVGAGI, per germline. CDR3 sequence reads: CASSKGRAVAGNTIYF. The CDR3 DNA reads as TGTGCCAGCAGTAAGGGCAGGGCGGTGGCGGGAAACACCATATATTTT.

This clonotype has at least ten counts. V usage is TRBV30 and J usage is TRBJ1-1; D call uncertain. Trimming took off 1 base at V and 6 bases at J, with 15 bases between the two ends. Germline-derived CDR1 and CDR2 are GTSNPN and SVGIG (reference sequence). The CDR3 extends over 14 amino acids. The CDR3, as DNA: TGTGCCTGGAGTGGAGGACGGGTCAAGGCTGAAGCTTTCTTT. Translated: CAWSGGRVKAEAFF.

CDR3 region: CASSFGVQETQYF. Here the CDR3 DNA reads TGTGCCAGCAGCTTCGGGGTCCAAGAGACCCAGTACTTC. The chain links TRBV5-4 to TRBJ2-5; D possibly corresponds to TRBD2 (5 bases). The CDR3 has 13 residues. Germline lookup yields CDR1 SGHNT and CDR2 YYREEE (reference sequence). Trimming took 2 bases from V and 1 from J, leaving 6 bases between them.

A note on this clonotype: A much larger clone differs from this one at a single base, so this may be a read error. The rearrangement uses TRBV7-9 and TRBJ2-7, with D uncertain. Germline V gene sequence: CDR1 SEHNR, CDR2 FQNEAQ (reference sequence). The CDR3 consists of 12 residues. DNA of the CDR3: TGTACCAGCAGCTTAGAGGTCTACGAGCAGTACTTC. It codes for CTSSLEVYEQYF.

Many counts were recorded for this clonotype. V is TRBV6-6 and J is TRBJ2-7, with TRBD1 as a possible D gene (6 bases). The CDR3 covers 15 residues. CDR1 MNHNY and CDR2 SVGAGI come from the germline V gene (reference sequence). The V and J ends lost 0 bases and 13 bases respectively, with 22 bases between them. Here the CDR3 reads CASSYSMGDTETIYF. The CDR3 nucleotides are TGTGCCAGCAGTTACTCGATGGGGGACACCGAGACAATTTACTTC.

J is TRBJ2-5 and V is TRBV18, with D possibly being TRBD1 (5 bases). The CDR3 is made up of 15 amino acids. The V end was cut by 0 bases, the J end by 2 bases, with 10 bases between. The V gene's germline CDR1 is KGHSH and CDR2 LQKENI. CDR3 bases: TGTGCCAGCTCACCACCGGGAACAGGTCAAGAGACCCAGTACTTC. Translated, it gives CASSPPGTGQETQYF. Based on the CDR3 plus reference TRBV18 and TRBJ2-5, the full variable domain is NAGVMQNPRHLVRRRGQEARLRCSPMKGHSHVYWYRQLPEEGLKFMVYLQKENIIDESGMPKERFSAEFPKEGPSILRIQQVVRGDSAAYFCASSPPGTGQETQYFGPGTRLLVL.

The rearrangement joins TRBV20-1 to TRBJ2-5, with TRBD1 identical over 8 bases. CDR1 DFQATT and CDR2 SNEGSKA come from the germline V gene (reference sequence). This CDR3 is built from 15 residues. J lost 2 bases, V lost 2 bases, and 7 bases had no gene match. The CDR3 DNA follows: TGCAGTGCTAGACCCCGGACAGGGCATCAAGAGACCCAGTACTTC. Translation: CSARPRTGHQETQYF.

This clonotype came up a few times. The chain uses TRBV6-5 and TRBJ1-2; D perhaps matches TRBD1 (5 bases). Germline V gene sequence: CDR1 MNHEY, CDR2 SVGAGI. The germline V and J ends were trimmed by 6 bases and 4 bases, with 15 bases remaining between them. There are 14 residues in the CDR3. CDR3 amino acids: CASSPQAGPYGYTF. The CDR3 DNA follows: TGTGCCAGCAGCCCTCAGGCAGGGCCCTATGGCTACACCTTC.

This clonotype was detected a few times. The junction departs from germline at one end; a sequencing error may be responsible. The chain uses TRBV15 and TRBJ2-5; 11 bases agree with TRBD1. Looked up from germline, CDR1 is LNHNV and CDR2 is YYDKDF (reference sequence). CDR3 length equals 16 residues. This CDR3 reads CATSSGTGGFQETQNF. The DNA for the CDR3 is TGTGCCACCAGCAGCGGGACAGGGGGTTTCCAAGAGACCCAGAACTTC.

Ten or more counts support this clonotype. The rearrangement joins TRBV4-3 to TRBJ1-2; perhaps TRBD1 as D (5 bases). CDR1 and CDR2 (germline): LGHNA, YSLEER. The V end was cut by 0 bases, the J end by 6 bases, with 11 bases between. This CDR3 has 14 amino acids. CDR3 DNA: TGCGCCAGCAGCCAAGATGCCAGGGACCATGGCTACACCTTC. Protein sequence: CASSQDARDHGYTF.

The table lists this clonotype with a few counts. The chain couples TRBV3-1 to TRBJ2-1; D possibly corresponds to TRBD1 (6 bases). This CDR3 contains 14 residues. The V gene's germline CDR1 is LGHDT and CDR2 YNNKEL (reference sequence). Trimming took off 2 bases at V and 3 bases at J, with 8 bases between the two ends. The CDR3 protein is CASSQRGHYNEQFF. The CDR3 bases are TGTGCCAGCAGCCAAAGGGGACACTACAATGAGCAGTTCTTC.

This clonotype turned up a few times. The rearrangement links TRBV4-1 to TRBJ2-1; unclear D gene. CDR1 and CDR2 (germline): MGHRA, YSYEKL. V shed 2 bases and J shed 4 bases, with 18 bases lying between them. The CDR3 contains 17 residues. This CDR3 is CASSQPFTSALYNEQFF. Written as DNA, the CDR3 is TGCGCCAGCAGCCAACCATTTACCTCAGCCCTTTACAATGAGCAGTTCTTC.

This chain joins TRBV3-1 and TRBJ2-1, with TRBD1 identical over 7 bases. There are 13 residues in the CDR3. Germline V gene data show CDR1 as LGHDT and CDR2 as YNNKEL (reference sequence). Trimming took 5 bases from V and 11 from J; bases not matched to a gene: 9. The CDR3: CASSSWDSKKQFF. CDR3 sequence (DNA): TGTGCCAGCAGCTCCTGGGACAGTAAGAAGCAGTTCTTC.

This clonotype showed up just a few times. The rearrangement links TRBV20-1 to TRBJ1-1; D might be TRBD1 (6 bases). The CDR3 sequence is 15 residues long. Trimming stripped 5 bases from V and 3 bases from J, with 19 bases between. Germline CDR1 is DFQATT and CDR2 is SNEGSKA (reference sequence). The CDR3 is CSAAVRVRGYTEAFF. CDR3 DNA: TGCAGTGCTGCCGTAAGGGTCAGGGGATACACTGAAGCTTTCTTT.